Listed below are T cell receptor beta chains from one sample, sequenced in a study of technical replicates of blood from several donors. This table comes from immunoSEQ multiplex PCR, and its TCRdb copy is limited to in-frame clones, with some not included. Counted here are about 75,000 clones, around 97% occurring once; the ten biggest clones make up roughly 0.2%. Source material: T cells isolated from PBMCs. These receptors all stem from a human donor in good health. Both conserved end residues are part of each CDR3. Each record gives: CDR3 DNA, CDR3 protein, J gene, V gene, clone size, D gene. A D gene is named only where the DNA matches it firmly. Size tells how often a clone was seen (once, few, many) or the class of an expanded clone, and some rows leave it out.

CDR3nt: TGTGCCGGAAGGACAGGGGGCAACTATGGCTACACCTTC
CDR3aa: CAGRTGGNYGYTF
j_gene: TRBJ1-2
v_gene: TRBV2
abundance: NA
d_gene: TRBD1

CDR3nt: TGTGCCAGCAGTGAGCAGGGTCCTGAAGCTTTCTTT
CDR3aa: CASSEQGPEAFF
j_gene: TRBJ1-1
v_gene: TRBV2
abundance: NA
d_gene: NA

CDR3nt: TGTGCCAGCAGCGCCCAACTTCAAAACTATGGCTACACCTTC
CDR3aa: CASSAQLQNYGYTF
j_gene: TRBJ1-2
v_gene: TRBV9
abundance: NA
d_gene: NA

CDR3nt: TGTGCCAGCAGCCAAGATAGTCTCAGTGGGTACGGCACAGGTGAAAAACTGTTTTTT
CDR3aa: CASSQDSLSGYGTGEKLFF
j_gene: TRBJ1-4
v_gene: TRBV4-2
abundance: NA
d_gene: NA

CDR3nt: TGTGCCAGCAGTTTATCGACTAGCGGAGCCTACGAGCAGTACTTC
CDR3aa: CASSLSTSGAYEQYF
j_gene: TRBJ2-7
v_gene: TRBV27
abundance: NA
d_gene: TRBD2

CDR3nt: TGTGCCTGGAGTCTGGACACAAGTTCCGGGGAGCTGTTTTTT
CDR3aa: CAWSLDTSSGELFF
j_gene: TRBJ2-2
v_gene: TRBV30
abundance: NA
d_gene: NA

CDR3nt: TGTGCCAGCAGCCGGACTAGCGGAAGCAATGAGCAGTTCTTC
CDR3aa: CASSRTSGSNEQFF
j_gene: TRBJ2-1
v_gene: TRBV7-9
abundance: NA
d_gene: TRBD2

CDR3nt: TGTGCTAGTGGTTTGGCCCGTTCGGGACAGGGAGCCAATGAGCAGTTCTTC
CDR3aa: CASGLARSGQGANEQFF
j_gene: TRBJ2-1
v_gene: TRBV12-5
abundance: NA
d_gene: TRBD1

CDR3nt: TGTGCCAGCAGTAGGGGACAGGCGATTAAAGAGACCCAGTACTTC
CDR3aa: CASSRGQAIKETQYF
j_gene: TRBJ2-5
v_gene: TRBV6-1
abundance: NA
d_gene: TRBD1

CDR3nt: TGTGCCAGCAGTGAAAAGAGAGGGAGCGAAGCTTTCTTT
CDR3aa: CASSEKRGSEAFF
j_gene: TRBJ1-1
v_gene: TRBV6-1
abundance: NA
d_gene: NA

CDR3nt: TGTGCCAGCAGCTTAGGGGCAGCTACCTACGAGCAGTACTTC
CDR3aa: CASSLGAATYEQYF
j_gene: TRBJ2-7
v_gene: TRBV7-8
abundance: NA
d_gene: NA

CDR3nt: TGTGCCATCAGTGAATCGACTCCCACAGGTCCAGATACGCAGTATTTT
CDR3aa: CAISESTPTGPDTQYF
j_gene: TRBJ2-3
v_gene: TRBV10-3
abundance: NA
d_gene: NA

CDR3nt: TGTGCCAGCCTACCCCGGGACAGGGGTCGAGCTTTCTTT
CDR3aa: CASLPRDRGRAFF
j_gene: TRBJ1-1
v_gene: TRBV2
abundance: NA
d_gene: TRBD1

CDR3nt: TGCGCCAGCAGCGATAGCTGGACTAGCGGATACACAGATACGCAGTATTTT
CDR3aa: CASSDSWTSGYTDTQYF
j_gene: TRBJ2-3
v_gene: TRBV5-1
abundance: once
d_gene: TRBD2

CDR3nt: TGTGCCAGCAGTTCCAGGGGGCGGTTGGAGACCCAGTACTTC
CDR3aa: CASSSRGRLETQYF
j_gene: TRBJ2-5
v_gene: TRBV27
abundance: NA
d_gene: TRBD1

CDR3nt: TGTGCCAGCAGCCAAGACCTAGCCAATTGGGGGACTAGCACAGATACGCAGTATTTT
CDR3aa: CASSQDLANWGTSTDTQYF
j_gene: TRBJ2-3
v_gene: TRBV4-2
abundance: NA
d_gene: NA

CDR3nt: TGTGCCATCGGCGAGCGCACTGAAGCTTTCTTT
CDR3aa: CAIGERTEAFF
j_gene: TRBJ1-1
v_gene: TRBV10-3
abundance: NA
d_gene: NA

CDR3nt: TGTGCCAGCAGCCAACAGGGAGATACGCAGTATTTT
CDR3aa: CASSQQGDTQYF
j_gene: TRBJ2-3
v_gene: TRBV5-4
abundance: once
d_gene: NA

CDR3nt: TGTGCCAGCAACCGCCAACTCGGTTACGAGCAGTACTTC
CDR3aa: CASNRQLGYEQYF
j_gene: TRBJ2-7
v_gene: TRBV2
abundance: once
d_gene: NA

CDR3nt: TGCGCCAGCAGCTCCTCCGCTGGGACTAGCGGGGGGCTCCTACCCCCGAACACCGGGGAGCTGTTTTTT
CDR3aa: CASSSSAGTSGGLLPPNTGELFF
j_gene: TRBJ2-2
v_gene: TRBV5-1
abundance: NA
d_gene: TRBD2

CDR3nt: TGTGCCAGCAGTGAAGGGCGGCGGGCCTACGAGCAGTACTTC
CDR3aa: CASSEGRRAYEQYF
j_gene: TRBJ2-7
v_gene: TRBV6-1
abundance: NA
d_gene: NA

CDR3nt: TGTGCCAGCAAGGAGGGGCCAACTAAGGATCAGCCCCAGCATTTT
CDR3aa: CASKEGPTKDQPQHF
j_gene: TRBJ1-5
v_gene: TRBV2
abundance: NA
d_gene: NA

CDR3nt: TGTGCCAGCAGCGAGGGGACTAGCGGCTCCTACGAGCAGTACTTC
CDR3aa: CASSEGTSGSYEQYF
j_gene: TRBJ2-7
v_gene: TRBV6-1
abundance: NA
d_gene: TRBD2

CDR3nt: TGTGCCAGCAGCGTAGCTCTGACAGAAGCAGATACGCAGTATTTT
CDR3aa: CASSVALTEADTQYF
j_gene: TRBJ2-3
v_gene: TRBV9
abundance: NA
d_gene: NA

CDR3nt: TGTGCAGCAACCTCGGGGGGACGTTCTTCCTACAATGAGCAGTTCTTC
CDR3aa: CAATSGGRSSYNEQFF
j_gene: TRBJ2-1
v_gene: TRBV7-9
abundance: once
d_gene: TRBD2

CDR3nt: TGTGCCAGCAACCGCGAAAATAGCAATCAGCCCCAGCATTTT
CDR3aa: CASNRENSNQPQHF
j_gene: TRBJ1-5
v_gene: TRBV2
abundance: NA
d_gene: NA

CDR3nt: TGTGCCAGCAGCCTGGAGGTGGACTACACCTTC
CDR3aa: CASSLEVDYTF
j_gene: TRBJ1-2
v_gene: TRBV2
abundance: NA
d_gene: NA

CDR3nt: TGTGCCAGCAGCTCGGGACAGAGCAATCAGCCCCAGCATTTT
CDR3aa: CASSSGQSNQPQHF
j_gene: TRBJ1-5
v_gene: TRBV6-5
abundance: NA
d_gene: TRBD1

CDR3nt: TGCGCCAGCAGCTTGGTGACAGGGGACGAGCAGTACTTC
CDR3aa: CASSLVTGDEQYF
j_gene: TRBJ2-7
v_gene: TRBV5-1
abundance: NA
d_gene: TRBD1

CDR3nt: TGCGCCAGCAGGGGCCAGGGGTTGGGCGGGGAGCTGTTTTTT
CDR3aa: CASRGQGLGGELFF
j_gene: TRBJ2-2
v_gene: TRBV10-2
abundance: once
d_gene: NA

CDR3nt: TGCGCCAGCAGCCTGGTGGCGGATAACTATGGCTACACCTTC
CDR3aa: CASSLVADNYGYTF
j_gene: TRBJ1-2
v_gene: TRBV5-1
abundance: NA
d_gene: NA

CDR3nt: TGTGCCAGCAGTTTCCACCAGTGGGGGGGGAGTCGCAATCAGCCCCAGCATTTT
CDR3aa: CASSFHQWGGSRNQPQHF
j_gene: TRBJ1-5
v_gene: TRBV28
abundance: NA
d_gene: NA

CDR3nt: TGTGCCAGCAGCGAGACTAGCGGGGGGCCCGGACGCTACAATGAGCAGTTCTTC
CDR3aa: CASSETSGGPGRYNEQFF
j_gene: TRBJ2-1
v_gene: TRBV9
abundance: NA
d_gene: TRBD2

CDR3nt: TGCGCCAGCAGCCCGGGAGTTGGGTGGGGCGGCCAAGAGACCCAGTACTTC
CDR3aa: CASSPGVGWGGQETQYF
j_gene: TRBJ2-5
v_gene: TRBV5-1
abundance: once
d_gene: NA

CDR3nt: TGTGCCAGCTCACCGGGACAGGGAACCTACGAGCAGTACTTC
CDR3aa: CASSPGQGTYEQYF
j_gene: TRBJ2-7
v_gene: TRBV18
abundance: NA
d_gene: TRBD1

CDR3nt: TGCAGCGTTGGGCCGGGGGGAATCACTGAAGCTTTCTTT
CDR3aa: CSVGPGGITEAFF
j_gene: TRBJ1-1
v_gene: TRBV29-1
abundance: NA
d_gene: NA

CDR3nt: TGTGCCAGCAGTCCCCCCCCGGGACAGAGCGATTCACCCCTCCACTTT
CDR3aa: CASSPPPGQSDSPLHF
j_gene: TRBJ1-6
v_gene: TRBV28
abundance: NA
d_gene: TRBD1

CDR3nt: TGTGCCAGCAGCTTAGTAGGGGGGAACACTGAAGCTTTCTTT
CDR3aa: CASSLVGGNTEAFF
j_gene: TRBJ1-1
v_gene: TRBV7-9
abundance: NA
d_gene: NA

CDR3nt: TGTGCCAGCAGCCAAGCCCGGGGACTAGCGGGCAACACCGGGGAGCTGTTTTTT
CDR3aa: CASSQARGLAGNTGELFF
j_gene: TRBJ2-2
v_gene: TRBV4-2
abundance: NA
d_gene: TRBD2

CDR3nt: TGTGCCAGCAGCTTAGGAAGGGACAGGGCATCCGAGCAGTACTTC
CDR3aa: CASSLGRDRASEQYF
j_gene: TRBJ2-7
v_gene: TRBV11-2
abundance: once
d_gene: TRBD1

CDR3nt: TGTGCCAGTAGTATACAGGCCCGGGGGACTGAAGCTTTCTTT
CDR3aa: CASSIQARGTEAFF
j_gene: TRBJ1-1
v_gene: TRBV19
abundance: NA
d_gene: NA

CDR3nt: TGTGCCAGCAGTGAAGCGCTTAGAGAAAAACTGTTTTTT
CDR3aa: CASSEALREKLFF
j_gene: TRBJ1-4
v_gene: TRBV2
abundance: NA
d_gene: NA

CDR3nt: TGCGCCAGCAGCCCCGGGACAGGGGAGGGGGAAAAACTGTTTTTT
CDR3aa: CASSPGTGEGEKLFF
j_gene: TRBJ1-4
v_gene: TRBV5-1
abundance: NA
d_gene: TRBD1

CDR3nt: TGCGCCAGCAGCTTGGCCCCTAGCGGGCTACGACAAGAGACCCAGTACTTC
CDR3aa: CASSLAPSGLRQETQYF
j_gene: TRBJ2-5
v_gene: TRBV5-1
abundance: NA
d_gene: TRBD2

CDR3nt: TGCGCCAGCAGCGGGGGGAGTTCCTACAATGAGCAGTTCTTC
CDR3aa: CASSGGSSYNEQFF
j_gene: TRBJ2-1
v_gene: TRBV5-1
abundance: NA
d_gene: NA

CDR3nt: TGTGCCAGCAGGGGGTTAGCGTCGAGTTTTTCCTACAATGAGCAGTTCTTC
CDR3aa: CASRGLASSFSYNEQFF
j_gene: TRBJ2-1
v_gene: TRBV28
abundance: NA
d_gene: NA

CDR3nt: TGTGCCAGCAGCTTAGGAAAGGGGGCTCTCGGAAACACCATATATTTT
CDR3aa: CASSLGKGALGNTIYF
j_gene: TRBJ1-3
v_gene: TRBV7-9
abundance: NA
d_gene: TRBD1

CDR3nt: TGTGCCAGCAGCTTGGAGGTGACTCAGTACTACAATGAGCAGTTCTTC
CDR3aa: CASSLEVTQYYNEQFF
j_gene: TRBJ2-1
v_gene: TRBV5-6
abundance: NA
d_gene: NA

CDR3nt: TGTGCCAGCAGTCACCTACAGGGAGGGCAAGAGACCCAGTACTTC
CDR3aa: CASSHLQGGQETQYF
j_gene: TRBJ2-5
v_gene: TRBV27
abundance: NA
d_gene: NA

CDR3nt: TGTGCCAGCAGCTCACAGGGTCGGGTTACTGAAGCTTTCTTT
CDR3aa: CASSSQGRVTEAFF
j_gene: TRBJ1-1
v_gene: TRBV11-2
abundance: NA
d_gene: NA

CDR3nt: TGTGCCAGCAGGCCCGGGACAGGGGTGTCTCGTGGCTACACCTTC
CDR3aa: CASRPGTGVSRGYTF
j_gene: TRBJ1-2
v_gene: TRBV14
abundance: NA
d_gene: TRBD1

CDR3nt: TGTGCCAGCACCCCGGTAGCTGGGACAGAGAATCAGCCCCAGCATTTT
CDR3aa: CASTPVAGTENQPQHF
j_gene: TRBJ1-5
v_gene: TRBV7-8
abundance: NA
d_gene: TRBD1